One and the same sample provided the 32 T cell receptor beta chains below, sequenced in a study of technical replicates of blood from several donors. Sequencing used immunoSEQ multiplex PCR; TCRdb keeps in-frame clones, though not all of them. The sample yields around 100,000 clones, around 96% seen once. The source material was T cells isolated from PBMCs. These receptors were obtained from a human donor in good health.

The V call is TRBV15, the J call TRBJ1-1; D is possibly TRBD1 (5 bases). CDR3 length equals 15 residues. Germline V gene lookup returns CDR1 LNHNV and CDR2 YYDKDF (reference sequence). The V and J ends lost 1 base and 0 bases respectively, with 9 bases between them. CDR3 nucleotide sequence: TGTGCCACCAGCAGAGTCAGGGCCATGAACACTGAAGCTTTCTTT. Translation: CATSRVRAMNTEAFF.

The rearrangement links TRBV7-8 to TRBJ2-1; 11 positions agree with TRBD2. Germline-derived CDR1 and CDR2 are SGHVS and FQNEAQ. CDR3 size: 16 residues. V lost 5 bases to trimming and J lost 6 bases; unmatched junction nucleotides: 9. For the CDR3, the DNA is TGTGCCAGCAGCCTGCCGACTAGCGGGAAAGGCAATGAGCAGTTCTTC. This encodes CASSLPTSGKGNEQFF.

J is TRBJ2-3 and V is TRBV14, with a weak D call TRBD1 (5 bases). Trimming took off 2 bases at V and 1 base at J, with 16 bases between the two ends. The CDR3 contains 17 residues. In germline, CDR1 is SGHDN, CDR2 FVKESK. In DNA form, the CDR3 reads TGTGCCAGCAGCCAACGACAGACTCGTCGGGGCACAGATACGCAGTATTTT. Protein sequence: CASSQRQTRRGTDTQYF.

The rearrangement uses TRBV10-3 and TRBJ1-6, with 7 bases identical to TRBD1. Germline V gives CDR1 ENHRY, CDR2 SYGVKD. The CDR3 runs to 15 residues. J lost 9 bases, V lost 0 bases, and 5 bases had no gene match. The CDR3 coding sequence is TGTGCCATCAGTGAGTCTCATAGGGACAGTTCACCCCTCCACTTT. Protein: CAISESHRDSSPLHF.

The chain combines TRBV29-1 with TRBJ1-3; the match to TRBD1 covers 9 bases. V gave up 0 bases and J gave up 6 bases; unmatched junction bases: 6. The CDR3 extends over 15 amino acids. Germline values: CDR1 SQVTM, CDR2 ANQGSEA. CDR3 coding DNA: TGCAGCGTTGAAGAGGGACAGGGACGGTCAAACACCATATATTTT. This encodes CSVEEGQGRSNTIYF.

The J gene is TRBJ2-3, the V gene TRBV30, with D possibly matching TRBD2 (5 bases). Between the trimmed V and J ends, which lost 5 bases and 2 bases, there was a span of 17 bases. The CDR3 spans 15 residues. The germline CDR1 and CDR2 sequences are GTSNPN and SVGIG (reference sequence). The CDR3 DNA is TGTGCCTGGTCTCCAAAGGAGGTTTACACAGATACGCAGTATTTT. Amino acids: CAWSPKEVYTDTQYF. The full variable domain, completed using reference TRBV30 and TRBJ2-3, is SQTIHQWPATLVQPVGSPLSLECTVEGTSNPNLYWYRQAAGRGLQLLFYSVGIGQISSEVPQNLSASRPQDRQFILSSKKLLLSDSGFYLCAWSPKEVYTDTQYFGPGTRLTVL.

This rearrangement joins TRBV5-6 to TRBJ1-3; no clear D gene. CDR1 SGHDT and CDR2 YYEEEE come from the germline V gene. Trimming removed 4 bases at V and 3 bases at J, with 5 bases between. The CDR3 has 12 amino acids. The CDR3 sequence is CASSPGGNTIYF. CDR3 nucleotides: TGTGCCAGCAGCCCGGGTGGAAACACCATATATTTT.

The chain is built from TRBV30 and TRBJ2-1, with D possibly matching TRBD2 (5 bases). The CDR3 length is 14 residues. Looked up from germline, CDR1 is GTSNPN and CDR2 is SVGIG (reference sequence). Trimming pared 2 bases from V and 8 bases from J, leaving 16 bases between. The CDR3 protein is CAWSLPGSRDEQFF. In nucleotides, the CDR3 is TGTGCCTGGAGTTTACCGGGAAGTAGAGATGAGCAGTTCTTC.

The gene calls are TRBV4-1 and TRBJ2-7; D is perhaps TRBD2 (6 bases). CDR3 size: 14 residues. With 6 bases removed from V and 6 bases from J, the gap between germline ends came to 18 bases. CDR1 is MGHRA, CDR2 YSYEKL, per germline. CDR3 amino acids: CASRIGGTGGEQYF. The CDR3 coding sequence is TGCGCCAGCAGAATAGGTGGGACTGGAGGCGAGCAGTACTTC.

This clone was recorded once. V usage is TRBV6-1 and J usage is TRBJ1-3; no firm D call. Germline V gives CDR1 MNHNS, CDR2 SASEGT. CDR3 length: 16 residues. V lost 3 bases and J 0 bases, leaving 12 bases between the germline ends. CDR3: CASSEAAVHSGNTIYF. CDR3 nucleotide sequence: TGTGCCAGCAGTGAGGCCGCCGTCCACTCTGGAAACACCATATATTTT.

The chain recombines TRBV4-3 with TRBJ2-1; possible D gene TRBD2, 6 bases. From germline, CDR1 is LGHNA and CDR2 YSLEER. Trimming removed 1 base at V and 8 bases at J, with 15 bases between. CDR3 length: 15 residues. Written as DNA, the CDR3 is TGCGCCAGCAGCCAAGTCGTTATGGGAGGAGATGAGCAGTTCTTC. Its protein is CASSQVVMGGDEQFF.

The chain has TRBV11-3 and TRBJ2-3, with D perhaps matching TRBD2 (6 bases). The CDR3 consists of 15 residues. V was shortened by 3 bases and J by 0 bases, with 10 bases between the two germline ends. CDR1 SGHNT and CDR2 YENEEA come from the germline V gene. CDR3 in amino acids: CASSFGTLSTDTQYF. CDR3 nucleotide sequence: TGTGCCAGCAGCTTTGGGACTCTTAGCACAGATACGCAGTATTTT.

V usage is TRBV2 and J usage is TRBJ1-4, with D uncertain. V was trimmed by 6 bases and J by 8 bases, leaving 13 bases between them. Germline V gene data show CDR1 as SNHLY and CDR2 as FYNNEI. CDR3 length: 13 amino acids. The CDR3 DNA reads as TGTGCCAGCAGGGCGGCTGTTGCCGAAAAACTGTTTTTT. Translation: CASRAAVAEKLFF. The complete variable domain, with remaining parts taken from reference TRBV2 and TRBJ1-4, reads EPEVTQTPSHQVTQMGQEVILRCVPISNHLYFYWYRQILGQKVEFLVSFYNNEISEKSEIFDDQFSVERPDGSNFTLKIRSTKLEDSAMYFCASRAAVAEKLFFGSGTQLSVL.

This clone has just one count. The gene calls are TRBV5-4 and TRBJ2-2; TRBD1 matches at 11 bases. The germline CDR1 and CDR2 sequences are SGHNT and YYREEE (reference sequence). This CDR3 spans 17 amino acids. The V gene end was trimmed by 4 bases and the J gene end by 7 bases; junction bases not matched to a gene: 12. The CDR3 here is CASSPEPDRGQNGELFF. The CDR3 bases are TGTGCCAGCAGCCCCGAACCGGACAGGGGGCAAAACGGGGAGCTGTTTTTT.

The V call is TRBV6-9, the J call TRBJ2-2; 9 nucleotides align to TRBD2. Trimming took 8 bases from V and 2 from J; bases not matched to a gene: 3. Germline lookup yields CDR1 MNHGY and CDR2 SVAAGI. This CDR3 is 14 amino acids long. This chain's CDR3 is CASRLAENTGELFF. DNA of the CDR3: TGTGCCAGCCGACTAGCGGAAAACACCGGGGAGCTGTTTTTT.

The V and J genes are TRBV9 and TRBJ2-1, with 7 positions matching TRBD2. Germline V gene data show CDR1 as SGDLS and CDR2 as YYNGEE. This CDR3 is built from 14 residues. V lost 4 bases and J lost 5; bases outside the gene matches: 6. The DNA of the CDR3 is TGTGCCAGCAGCACGCTAGCGGAAAACAATGAGCAGTTCTTC. Its translation: CASSTLAENNEQFF.

This clone was seen just once. The chain uses TRBV30 and TRBJ1-2; the match to TRBD1 covers 8 bases. V trimming: 2 bases; J trimming: 8 bases; junction bases outside the gene matches: 16. CDR1 and CDR2 from the germline V gene are GTSNPN and SVGIG (reference sequence). The CDR3 contains 16 residues. This CDR3 is CAWSYADRVFSSGYTF. The CDR3 DNA is TGTGCCTGGAGTTACGCGGACAGGGTGTTTTCGTCCGGCTACACCTTC. The full variable domain, with the rest looked up from reference TRBV30 and TRBJ1-2, is SQTIHQWPATLVQPVGSPLSLECTVEGTSNPNLYWYRQAAGRGLQLLFYSVGIGQISSEVPQNLSASRPQDRQFILSSKKLLLSDSGFYLCAWSYADRVFSSGYTFGSGTRLTVV.

J is TRBJ2-5 and V is TRBV2, with 10 bases aligning to TRBD2. This CDR3 region has 19 residues. V lost 3 bases, J lost 5 bases, and 18 bases stayed unmatched. CDR1 and CDR2 (germline): SNHLY, FYNNEI. CDR3 sequence: CASSDEGGPASGRRETQYF. CDR3 nucleotides: TGTGCCAGCAGTGATGAGGGGGGCCCTGCTAGCGGGAGAAGGGAGACCCAGTACTTC.

V is TRBV7-9 and J is TRBJ1-5, with D perhaps TRBD1 (5 bases). V lost 5 bases to trimming and J lost 9 bases, with 14 bases between them. Germline CDR1 reads SEHNR; CDR2 reads FQNEAQ (reference sequence). The CDR3 runs 13 residues. CDR3 DNA sequence: TGTGCCAGCAGCAGACAGCCTAATGGGCCCCAGCATTTT. Protein product: CASSRQPNGPQHF. Looking up the rest from reference TRBV7-9 and TRBJ1-5 gives the full variable domain: DTGVSQNPRHKITKRGQNVTFRCDPISEHNRLYWYRQTLGQGPEFLTYFQNEAQLEKSRLLSDRFSAERPKGSFSTLEIQRTEQGDSAMYLCASSRQPNGPQHFGDGTRLSIL.

J is TRBJ2-7 and V is TRBV10-2, with 7 bases lining up with TRBD1. After removal of 4 bases from V and 4 bases from J, the junction contained 7 bases not matched to a gene. The CDR3 has 14 amino acids. Germline lookup yields CDR1 WSHSY and CDR2 SAAADI. The CDR3, as DNA: TGCGCCAGCAGTGTTAGGGGGCTCGATTACGAGCAGTACTTC. This translates into CASSVRGLDYEQYF.

The chain links TRBV11-3 to TRBJ1-2, with TRBD1 identical over 10 bases. Germline trimming cut 10 bases from V and 4 bases from J; bases unmatched to any gene: 6. CDR1 SGHNT and CDR2 YENEEA come from the germline V gene. The CDR3 totals 13 residues. CDR3 protein: CATRQGASYGYTF. In DNA, the CDR3 is TGTGCCACCCGACAGGGGGCAAGCTATGGCTACACCTTC.

V gene TRBV7-8 combines with J gene TRBJ2-1, with D possibly being TRBD1 (5 bases). CDR3 length: 16 residues. Deletions cut 5 bases from V and 0 bases from J, with 14 bases between. The germline CDR1 and CDR2 sequences are SGHVS and FQNEAQ. The CDR3 DNA follows: TGTGCCAGCAGCGCCGCCAGGGCTTACTCCTACAATGAGCAGTTCTTC. As protein: CASSAARAYSYNEQFF.

This chain joins TRBV5-4 and TRBJ2-3; D gene unclear. V lost 0 bases to trimming and J lost 2 bases, with 4 bases between them. CDR3 size: 13 residues. Germline-derived CDR1 and CDR2 are SGHNT and YYREEE (reference sequence). CDR3 amino acids: CASSLEYTDTQYF. CDR3 DNA: TGTGCCAGCAGCTTGGAATACACAGATACGCAGTATTTT.

With respect to this clone: The sample has other DNA sequences that encode this CDR3 too. The J gene is TRBJ1-1, the V gene TRBV6-5, with D maybe TRBD1 (5 bases). The germline CDR1 and CDR2 sequences are MNHEY and SVGAGI. This CDR3 has 14 amino acids. V was pared by 0 bases and J by 1 base, with 6 bases between. In DNA form, the CDR3 reads TGTGCCAGCAGTTACTCGGGGGGGAACACTGAAGCTTTCTTT. It specifies CASSYSGGNTEAFF.

The chain is built from TRBV11-2 and TRBJ2-7; 12 bases match TRBD2. Trimming removed 2 bases from V and 6 bases from J; junction bases left unmatched: 2. Germline assignment: CDR1 SGHAT and CDR2 FQNNGV. There are 14 residues in the CDR3. CDR3 amino acids: CASSLLAGGGEQYF. The CDR3 bases are TGTGCCAGCAGCTTACTAGCGGGAGGGGGCGAGCAGTACTTC.

This chain connects TRBV10-1 to TRBJ2-7; 7 bases are shared with TRBD2. The CDR3 length is 14 residues. Germline V gene sequence: CDR1 WNHNN, CDR2 SYGVQD (reference sequence). With V trimmed by 5 bases and J by 2 bases, 6 bases remained unmatched. In DNA, the CDR3 is TGCGCCAGCAGTCCTAGCGGACGGACCTACGAGCAGTACTTC. This translates into CASSPSGRTYEQYF.

This clone was counted a single time. V is TRBV7-9 and J is TRBJ2-4; possible D gene TRBD1, 6 bases. The germline gives CDR1 SEHNR, CDR2 FQNEAQ (reference sequence). V lost 4 bases, J lost 4 bases, and 14 bases lay in between. The CDR3 contains 15 residues. Here the CDR3 DNA reads TGTGCCAGCAGCTCAGTAGGGCAGGGGAAAAACATTCAGTACTTC. It specifies CASSSVGQGKNIQYF.

This chain uses TRBV5-1 with TRBJ2-7, with a tentative D call TRBD1 (6 bases). V was cut by 4 bases and J by 2 bases, with 16 bases left in between. CDR1 and CDR2 (germline): SGHRS, YFSETQ. The CDR3 is made up of 15 amino acids. The CDR3 region has the DNA TGCGCCAGCAGCAATAACAGGGTCTTCACCTACGAGCAGTACTTC. Protein: CASSNNRVFTYEQYF.

This rearrangement joins TRBV2 to TRBJ2-3; 10 bases are a match to TRBD2. Unmatched junction bases numbered 9, after V lost 7 bases and J lost 5 bases. CDR1 is SNHLY, CDR2 FYNNEI, per germline. There are 15 residues in the CDR3. The CDR3 DNA reads as TGTGCCAGCAACCCAAGCGGGAGGGCTGTAGATACGCAGTATTTT. It specifies CASNPSGRAVDTQYF.

V usage is TRBV6-5 and J usage is TRBJ1-4; 7 nucleotides agree with TRBD1. CDR1 is MNHEY and CDR2 is SVGAGI in the germline V gene. V trimming: 10 bases; J trimming: 4 bases; junction bases outside the gene matches: 12. The CDR3 consists of 15 residues. CDR3 coding DNA: TGTGCCACCAAAACTAGGACAGGATTTAATGAAAAACTGTTTTTT. Amino acid sequence: CATKTRTGFNEKLFF.

V gene TRBV5-6 combines with J gene TRBJ2-7; TRBD2 agrees at 12 bases. CDR1 is SGHDT and CDR2 is YYEEEE in the germline V gene. After removal of 4 bases from V and 6 bases from J, the junction contained 8 bases not matched to a gene. The CDR3 sequence is 15 residues long. The CDR3 DNA is TGTGCCAGCAGCCTAGACCCGGGACTAGCGGGCGAGCAGTACTTC. This translates into CASSLDPGLAGEQYF.

Only one count was recorded for this clone. The chain is built from TRBV30 and TRBJ2-2; D call uncertain. The CDR3 has 12 residues. Trimming shortened V by 3 bases and J by 1 base, and 3 bases separated the two germline ends. Germline assignment: CDR1 GTSNPN and CDR2 SVGIG (reference sequence). CDR3 sequence reads: CAWSRNTGELFF. The CDR3 coding sequence is TGTGCCTGGAGCCGGAACACCGGGGAGCTGTTTTTT.